This note documents a single TCR beta chain sequence. This record belongs to a study of blood T cell repertoires in COVID-19. The wider study: The origin of the acute and convalescent COVID-19 samples was the United States, Italy and Spain.

In the authors' workflow: Estimated nucleated cell counts came from reference gene primer amplification. The protocol was immunoSEQ multiplex PCR, while the TCRdb copy is restricted to in-frame clones and leaves out a portion. V and J calls plus clone size are reproduced from that table; the DNA served to infer D and trimming. The table has tens of thousands of clones, around 90% seen once; the top ten hold 5% to 6.5%. CDR1 KGHDR and CDR2 SFDVKD come from the germline V gene. Trimming stripped 3 bases from V and 4 bases from J, with 8 bases between. The CDR3 is made up of 13 amino acids. Material: peripheral blood. This TCR was recovered from a man aged 45 to 65 with acute or convalescent COVID-19. The V and J genes are TRBV24-1 and TRBJ1-1; a possible D gene is TRBD1 (5 bases). CDR3 DNA sequence: TGTGCCACCAGTGATCTAGACAGCACTGAAGCTTTCTTT. Amino acid sequence: CATSDLDSTEAFF.